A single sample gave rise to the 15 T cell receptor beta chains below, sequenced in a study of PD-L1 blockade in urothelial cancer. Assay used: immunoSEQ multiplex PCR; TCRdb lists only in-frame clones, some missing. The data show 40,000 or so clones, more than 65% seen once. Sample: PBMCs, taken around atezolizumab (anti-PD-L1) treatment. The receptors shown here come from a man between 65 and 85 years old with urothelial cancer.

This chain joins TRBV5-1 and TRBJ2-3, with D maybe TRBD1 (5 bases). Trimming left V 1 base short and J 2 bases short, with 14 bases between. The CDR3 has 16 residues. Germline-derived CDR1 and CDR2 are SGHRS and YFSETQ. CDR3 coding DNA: TGCGCCAGCAGCTTGCAAGGGCTAGGGGACACAGATACGCAGTATTTT. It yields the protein CASSLQGLGDTDTQYF.

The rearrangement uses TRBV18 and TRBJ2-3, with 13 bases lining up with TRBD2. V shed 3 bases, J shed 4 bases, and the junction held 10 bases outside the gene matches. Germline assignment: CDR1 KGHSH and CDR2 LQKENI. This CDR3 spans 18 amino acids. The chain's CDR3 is CASSPGLAGRGVPDTQYF. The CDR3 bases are TGTGCCAGCTCACCGGGACTAGCGGGAAGAGGTGTCCCAGATACGCAGTATTTT.

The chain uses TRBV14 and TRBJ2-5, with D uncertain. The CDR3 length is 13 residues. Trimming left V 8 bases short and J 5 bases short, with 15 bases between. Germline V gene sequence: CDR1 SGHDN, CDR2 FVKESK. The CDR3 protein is CASQGGARETQYF. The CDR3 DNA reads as TGTGCCAGCCAAGGCGGTGCGAGGGAGACCCAGTACTTC.

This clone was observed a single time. The CDR3 spells CASSPPTGYGYTF. The CDR3 nucleotides are TGTGCCAGCAGTCCCCCGACGGGCTATGGCTACACCTTC. The chain recombines TRBV28 with TRBJ1-2, with D unresolved. Deletions cut 5 bases from V and 4 bases from J, with 11 bases between. From germline, CDR1 is MDHEN and CDR2 SYDVKM. This CDR3 has 13 amino acids.

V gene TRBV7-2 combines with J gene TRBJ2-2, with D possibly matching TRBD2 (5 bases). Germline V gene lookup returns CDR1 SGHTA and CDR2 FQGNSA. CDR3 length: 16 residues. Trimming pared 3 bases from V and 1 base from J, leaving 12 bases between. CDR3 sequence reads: CASSFPGKQNTGELFF. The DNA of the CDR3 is TGTGCCAGCAGCTTCCCGGGAAAGCAGAACACCGGGGAGCTGTTTTTT.

The DNA of the CDR3 is TGCGCCAGCAGCTTCGGGCTAGCGTACACAGATACGCAGTATTTT. It translates to CASSFGLAYTDTQYF. V is TRBV5-1 and J is TRBJ2-3; TRBD2 might be the D (6 bases). The ends were cut back, 2 bases at V and 2 bases at J, with 12 bases in the middle. Germline V gene data show CDR1 as SGHRS and CDR2 as YFSETQ. The CDR3 is 15 residues long.

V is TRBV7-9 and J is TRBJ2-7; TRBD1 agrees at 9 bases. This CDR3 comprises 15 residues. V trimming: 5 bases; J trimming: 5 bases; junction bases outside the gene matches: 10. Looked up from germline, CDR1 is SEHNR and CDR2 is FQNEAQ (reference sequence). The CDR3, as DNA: TGTGCCAGCAGCGACACAGGGGGCAGTTCCCACGAGCAGTACTTC. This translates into CASSDTGGSSHEQYF.

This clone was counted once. CDR3 DNA sequence: TGTGCCAGCAGCACAGGGGTAGGCTATGGCTACACCTTC. Residues: CASSTGVGYGYTF. This chain links TRBV7-2 with TRBJ1-2; 7 positions match TRBD1. The CDR3 has 13 amino acids. Trimming at V came to 5 bases and at J to 4 bases, leaving 4 bases not matched to a gene. From germline, CDR1 is SGHTA and CDR2 FQGNSA.

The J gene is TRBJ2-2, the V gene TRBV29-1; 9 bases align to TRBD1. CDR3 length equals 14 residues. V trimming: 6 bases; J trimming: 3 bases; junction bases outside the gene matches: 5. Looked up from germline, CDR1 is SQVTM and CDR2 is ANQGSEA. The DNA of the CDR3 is TGCAGCGTCCTGGGACAGGGAGACACCGGGGAGCTGTTTTTT. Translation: CSVLGQGDTGELFF.

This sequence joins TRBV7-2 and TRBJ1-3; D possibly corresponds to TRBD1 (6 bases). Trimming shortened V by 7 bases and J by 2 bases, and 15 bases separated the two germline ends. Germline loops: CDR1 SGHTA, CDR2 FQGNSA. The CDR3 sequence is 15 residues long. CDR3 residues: CASNPLGGPGNTIYF. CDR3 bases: TGTGCCAGCAACCCCCTCGGGGGGCCTGGAAACACCATATATTTT.

CDR3 nucleotides: TGTGCCAGCAGTGAAGGAGGGTATAGCGGGGGGAAGGAGACCCAGTACTTC. As protein: CASSEGGYSGGKETQYF. The J gene is TRBJ2-5, the V gene TRBV6-1; 10 bases line up with TRBD2. Germline CDR1 MNHNS, CDR2 SASEGT. V lost 1 base and J lost 5; bases outside the gene matches: 10. CDR3 length equals 17 residues.

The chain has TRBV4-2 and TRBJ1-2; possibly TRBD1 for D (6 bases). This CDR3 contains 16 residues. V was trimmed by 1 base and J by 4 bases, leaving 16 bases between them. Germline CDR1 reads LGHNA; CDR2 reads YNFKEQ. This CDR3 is CASSQGTEAAFYGYTF. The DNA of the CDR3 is TGTGCCAGCAGCCAAGGGACAGAGGCCGCCTTCTATGGCTACACCTTC.

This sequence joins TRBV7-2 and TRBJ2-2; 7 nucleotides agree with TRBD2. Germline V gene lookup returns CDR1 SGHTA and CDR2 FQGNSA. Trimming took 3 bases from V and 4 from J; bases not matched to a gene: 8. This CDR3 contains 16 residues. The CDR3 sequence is CASSFSGGSGTGELFF. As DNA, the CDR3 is TGTGCCAGCAGCTTTTCGGGGGGAAGTGGCACCGGGGAGCTGTTTTTT.

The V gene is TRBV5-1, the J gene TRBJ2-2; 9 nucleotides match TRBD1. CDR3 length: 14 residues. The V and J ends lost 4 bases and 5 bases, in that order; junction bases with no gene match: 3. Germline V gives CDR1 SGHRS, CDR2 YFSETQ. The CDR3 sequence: CASSPGQGTGELFF. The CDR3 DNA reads TGCGCCAGCAGCCCGGGACAGGGAACCGGGGAGCTGTTTTTT.

CDR3 amino acids: CASSEAGTSALDNEQFF. Here the CDR3 DNA reads TGTGCCAGCAGTGAAGCAGGGACTAGCGCTCTTGACAATGAGCAGTTCTTC. The chain links TRBV2 to TRBJ2-1; 10 nucleotides match TRBD2. Unmatched junction bases numbered 7, after V lost 0 bases and J lost 5 bases. Germline V gene lookup returns CDR1 SNHLY and CDR2 FYNNEI. The CDR3 sequence is 17 residues long.